The sequence of this T cell receptor (beta chain) was determined in a study of Graves' ophthalmopathy and Graves' hyperthyroidism. Overall study findings and caveats: Ophthalmopathy and stable hyperthyroidism were discriminated by a 13-signature model, with about 90% sensitivity and approximately 78% specificity. Blood also contained most of the expanded thyroid clonotypes above 0.001 frequency.

CDR3 size: 14 residues. The ends were cut back, 2 bases at V and 4 bases at J, with 12 bases in the middle. Germline lookup yields CDR1 SGHTA and CDR2 FQGNSA. TCR beta CDR3 regions were amplified from RNA transcripts. The first-round RT-PCR employed HTBI primers together with the Qiagen OneStep RT-PCR kit. A multiplex PCR was then performed as the second round. Using its own MiXCR run on the multiplex PCR reads, TCRdb lists one record per CDR3 protein. The sample lists around 1.1 million distinct CDR3 sequences, around a third occurring once. This clonotype was counted at least ten times. Its target is not known. Other autoimmune diseases, uncontrolled infections, pregnancy or lactation ruled patients out of participation.

The chain carries TRBV7-2 and TRBJ2-7, with D perhaps TRBD1 (5 bases). Sequencing was done on a sample of peripheral blood or thyroid tissue (not recorded which). This sequence originates from an adult man with Graves' hyperthyroidism. CDR3 nucleotides: TGTGCCAGCAGCTTATACGGTCAGGGTTACGAGCAGTACTTC. It codes for CASSLYGQGYEQYF. The full variable domain, in which reference TRBV7-2 and TRBJ2-7 provide the parts outside the CDR3, is GAGVSQSPSNKVTEKGKDVELRCDPISGHTALYWYRQSLGQGLEFLIYFQGNSAPDKSGLPSDRFSAERTGGSVSTLTIQRTQQEDSAVYLCASSLYGQGYEQYFGPGTRLTVT.